This is a list of T cell receptor beta chains from one sample in a study of prognosis after radiotherapy for stage I lung cancer. TCRdb processed the multiplex PCR reads anew with MiXCR; each CDR3 protein has one entry. Of tens of thousands of distinct CDR3 sequences listed, about 32% were seen once; the top ten hold approximately 8.3%. The starting material was PBMCs, obtained before or after stereotactic body radiation therapy (not recorded which). The receptors derive from a donor of 50 years or more with non-small cell lung cancer. Both conserved end residues are part of each CDR3. Each record gives: V gene, clone size, D gene, J gene, CDR3 protein, CDR3 DNA. D genes are given only for firm matches. Some rows have no size entry. The others give once, few or many, or a class for an expanded clone.

TRBV12-3/TRBV12-4,many,TRBD1,TRBJ1-6,CASSFRGSPLHF,TGTGCCAGCAGTTTCAGGGGGTCACCCCTCCACTTT
TRBV7-2,many,TRBD1,TRBJ2-3,CASSWGQGKTGTQYF,TGTGCCAGCAGCTGGGGACAGGGGAAAACAGGGACGCAGTATTTT
TRBV7-2,many,-,TRBJ2-3,CASSLREFTDTQYF,TGTGCCAGCAGCTTACGGGAGTTCACAGATACGCAGTATTTT
TRBV12-3/TRBV12-4,many,-,TRBJ2-7,CASSPPGRRIVYEQYF,TGTGCCAGCAGTCCTCCGGGACGTAGGATCGTTTACGAGCAGTACTTC
TRBV5-1,many,-,TRBJ1-6,CASSLDGDNSPLHF,TGCGCCAGCAGCTTGGACGGAGATAATTCACCCCTCCACTTT
TRBV20-1,many,-,TRBJ2-1,CSARGPGAGRGEQFF,TGCAGTGCTAGAGGACCGGGAGCGGGCCGAGGAGAGCAGTTCTTC
TRBV4-3,many,-,TRBJ2-1,CASSLGRGQYLGEQFF,TGCGCCAGCAGCCTGGGCCGGGGACAATACCTTGGTGAGCAGTTCTTC
TRBV6-1,many,-,TRBJ2-1,CASSEGPTVEQFF,TGTGCCAGCAGTGAAGGCCCCACCGTGGAGCAGTTCTTC
TRBV19,-,-,TRBJ1-5,CASKRQHACNQPQHF,TGTGCCAGTAAGAGACAACATGCGTGTAATCAGCCCCAGCATTTT
TRBV24-1,many,TRBD2,TRBJ2-1,CATSDLAGGSYNEQFF,TGTGCCACCAGTGATTTAGCGGGAGGCTCCTACAATGAGCAGTTCTTC
TRBV29-1,many,TRBD1,TRBJ2-6,CSVRTGTTGANVLTF,TGCAGCGTCCGGACAGGGACAACTGGGGCCAACGTCCTGACTTTC
TRBV7-2,many,TRBD1,TRBJ1-1,CASSLGQGRAEAFF,TGTGCCAGCAGCTTAGGACAGGGTAGGGCTGAAGCTTTCTTT
TRBV20-1,many,-,TRBJ1-6,CSARGTSRQNSPLHF,TGCAGTGCTAGAGGGACCAGTAGGCAGAATTCACCCCTCCACTTT
TRBV18,many,-,TRBJ1-1,CASSQSAGNTEAFF,TGTGCCAGCTCGCAGTCCGCAGGGAACACTGAAGCTTTCTTT
TRBV20-1,many,-,TRBJ2-3,CSARSPGPDTQYF,TGCAGTGCTAGATCCCCTGGGCCAGATACGCAGTATTTT
TRBV15,-,-,TRBJ1-5,CATIRDPSQPQHF,TGTGCCACCATCAGAGACCCTAGTCAGCCCCAGCATTTT
TRBV15,many,-,TRBJ1-2,CATSRGRSNYGYTF,TGTGCCACCAGCAGGGGGCGTTCTAACTATGGCTACACCTTC
TRBV5-1,many,-,TRBJ2-5,CASSSEVVANRGTQYF,TGCGCCAGCAGCTCCGAGGTGGTGGCGAACAGAGGGACCCAGTACTTC
TRBV5-1,-,-,TRBJ2-5,CASSPTQWWRETQYF,TGCGCCAGCAGCCCGACCCAGTGGTGGCGAGAGACCCAGTACTTC
TRBV12-3/TRBV12-4,many,-,TRBJ1-5,CASSLLGPGQPQHF,TGTGCCAGCAGTTTGTTGGGGCCGGGGCAGCCCCAGCATTTT
TRBV6-1,-,-,TRBJ2-1,CASRWEGNEQFF,TGTGCCAGCAGATGGGAAGGTAATGAGCAGTTCTTC
TRBV27,-,-,TRBJ2-1,CASSLRGNFNEQFF,TGTGCCAGCAGTTTACGGGGGAACTTCAATGAGCAGTTCTTC
TRBV2,many,-,TRBJ1-5,CASSERQGNQPQHF,TGTGCCAGCAGTGAAAGACAGGGCAATCAGCCCCAGCATTTT
TRBV7-2,many,-,TRBJ2-6,CASSPRLVSGANVLTF,TGTGCCAGCAGTCCACGGTTGGTCTCTGGGGCCAACGTCCTGACTTTC
TRBV2,many,-,TRBJ2-1,CASSVSRNEQFF,TGTGCCAGCAGTGTTTCCCGGAATGAGCAGTTCTTC
TRBV19,many,-,TRBJ2-1,CASRGRTLNEQFF,TGTGCCAGTAGGGGGCGGACCTTGAATGAGCAGTTCTTC
TRBV30,many,TRBD2,TRBJ2-3,CAWSPGLARTDTQYF,TGTGCCTGGAGTCCGGGACTAGCCCGCACAGATACGCAGTATTTT
TRBV12-5,many,-,TRBJ2-7,CASGADPPRDYEQYF,TGTGCTAGTGGTGCGGACCCCCCGAGGGACTACGAGCAGTACTTC